The 25 T cell receptor beta chains presented below share a single source sample, sequenced in a study of early T cells in non-severe SARS-CoV-2 infection. TCRdb recomputed calls from the 5' RACE reads with MiXCR, one row per CDR3 protein. The sample consists of around 81,000 distinct CDR3 sequences, 13% to 15% of them appearing once. Material for sequencing was whole blood. The source of these receptors is an adult who was a healthcare worker with PCR-confirmed SARS-CoV-2 infection or an uninfected control (not recorded which).

V gene TRBV20-1 combines with J gene TRBJ2-3; 7 bases are a match to TRBD1. The CDR3 loop spans 13 amino acids. The V gene end was trimmed by 4 bases and the J gene end by 4 bases; junction bases not matched to a gene: 5. Per the germline V gene, CDR1 is DFQATT and CDR2 is SNEGSKA (reference sequence). CDR3 residues: CSAIPTGADTQYF. The DNA of the CDR3 is TGCAGTGCTATTCCTACAGGGGCAGATACGCAGTATTTT.

The chain links TRBV29-1 to TRBJ1-1; D is unresolved. Germline V gene lookup returns CDR1 SQVTM and CDR2 ANQGSEA. V lost 8 bases, J lost 2 bases, and 9 bases lay in between. The CDR3 runs to 11 residues. The DNA for the CDR3 is TGCAGCACTAAGGGAAACACTGAAGCTTTCTTT. Translation: CSTKGNTEAFF.

This chain joins TRBV29-1 and TRBJ1-1, with D perhaps matching TRBD1 (6 bases). The germline gives CDR1 SQVTM, CDR2 ANQGSEA. The CDR3 is made up of 15 amino acids. The ends were cut back, 3 bases at V and 3 bases at J, with 17 bases in the middle. CDR3 sequence reads: CSVEDKGGTDTEAFF. In DNA, the CDR3 is TGCAGCGTTGAGGACAAGGGGGGCACGGACACTGAAGCTTTCTTT.

This rearrangement joins TRBV7-8 to TRBJ2-2; 12 nucleotides align to TRBD1. This CDR3 has 16 residues. CDR1 is SGHVS, CDR2 FQNEAQ, per germline. Unmatched junction bases numbered 7, after V lost 5 bases and J lost 6 bases. The CDR3 bases are TGTGCCAGCAGCGTCCGGGACAGGGGGCGCCCCGGGGAGCTGTTTTTT. Translation: CASSVRDRGRPGELFF.

This clonotype has just a few counts. The chain links TRBV7-9 to TRBJ2-3; the match to TRBD2 covers 8 bases. V gave up 8 bases and J gave up 4 bases; unmatched junction bases: 8. Germline V gene sequence: CDR1 SEHNR, CDR2 FQNEAQ (reference sequence). This CDR3 contains 14 residues. Here the CDR3 DNA reads TGTGCCAGCGCCCATAGCGGGGTCGCAGATACGCAGTATTTT. Translation gives CASAHSGVADTQYF.

This clonotype was detected many times. The chain joins TRBV2 to TRBJ1-4, with D unclear. There are 14 residues in the CDR3. The germline V and J ends were trimmed by 8 bases and 0 bases, with 10 bases remaining between them. Germline assignment: CDR1 SNHLY and CDR2 FYNNEI. Here the CDR3 DNA reads TGTGCCAGCCAACATCGGTCAACTAATGAAAAACTGTTTTTT. This sequence encodes CASQHRSTNEKLFF. Using reference TRBV2 and TRBJ1-4 for the parts outside the CDR3, the full variable domain is EPEVTQTPSHQVTQMGQEVILRCVPISNHLYFYWYRQILGQKVEFLVSFYNNEISEKSEIFDDQFSVERPDGSNFTLKIRSTKLEDSAMYFCASQHRSTNEKLFFGSGTQLSVL.

This clonotype was counted only a few times. The chain has TRBV10-3 and TRBJ2-2; tentative D call: TRBD1 (6 bases). Germline assignment: CDR1 ENHRY and CDR2 SYGVKD. The CDR3 has 15 amino acids. V gave up 0 bases and J gave up 3 bases, with 8 bases separating them. The CDR3 coding sequence is TGTGCCATCAGTGAGTCGCCAGGGGACACCGGGGAGCTGTTTTTT. Translated, it gives CAISESPGDTGELFF.

At least ten counts were recorded for this clonotype. The V and J genes are TRBV9 and TRBJ2-1, with D hard to call. Per the germline V gene, CDR1 is SGDLS and CDR2 is YYNGEE. Trimming shortened V by 0 bases and J by 3 bases, and 7 bases separated the two germline ends. This CDR3 has 14 amino acids. The CDR3 spells CASSVVGSYNEQFF. CDR3 DNA sequence: TGTGCCAGCAGCGTAGTCGGCAGCTACAATGAGCAGTTCTTC.

This sequence joins TRBV10-3 and TRBJ1-6; D possibly corresponds to TRBD1 (6 bases). The CDR3 is 18 amino acids. The germline gives CDR1 ENHRY, CDR2 SYGVKD. V was pared by 2 bases and J by 10 bases, with 24 bases between. The chain's CDR3 is CAISETLRTASKESPLHF. Here the CDR3 DNA reads TGTGCCATCAGTGAGACACTAAGGACAGCCTCGAAGGAGTCACCCCTCCACTTT.

This clonotype was counted a few times. V and J are TRBV12-3 or TRBV12-4 and TRBJ2-3; TRBD1 matches at 7 bases. Losses at the gene ends were 5 bases for V and 1 base for J; bases not matched to a gene: 6. The CDR3 is 15 residues long. The CDR3 region has the DNA TGTGCCAGCAGTCAGAGAACAGGGGGCACAGATACGCAGTATTTT. Protein: CASSQRTGGTDTQYF.

The V and J genes are TRBV6-4 and TRBJ2-2; tentative D call: TRBD1 (5 bases). The ends were cut back, 0 bases at V and 7 bases at J, with 6 bases in the middle. The CDR3 extends over 13 amino acids. CDR1 and CDR2 from the germline V gene are MRHNA and SNTAGT. The DNA for the CDR3 is TGTGCCAGCAGTGACTCCGACAGCGGGGAGCTGTTTTTT. Its protein is CASSDSDSGELFF.

This clonotype has only a few counts. The genes are TRBV7-9 and TRBJ1-2; 7 nucleotides align to TRBD1. Per the germline V gene, CDR1 is SEHNR and CDR2 is FQNEAQ (reference sequence). V lost 8 bases and J lost 3; bases outside the gene matches: 3. CDR3 length equals 12 residues. Here the CDR3 DNA reads TGTGCCAGCGGCACAGGGGACTATGGCTACACCTTC. This encodes CASGTGDYGYTF.

The V call is TRBV27, the J call TRBJ1-6, with D possibly being TRBD1 (6 bases). The V gene's germline CDR1 is MNHEY and CDR2 SMNVEV (reference sequence). The CDR3 is 14 residues long. V dropped 1 base and J dropped 10 bases, with 11 bases sitting between them. DNA of the CDR3: TGTGCCAGCAGTTTATTGGGGGGCGCCTCACCCCTCCACTTT. It translates to CASSLLGGASPLHF.

This clonotype was recorded a few times. This chain connects TRBV5-4 to TRBJ1-1, with 7 bases that match TRBD1. CDR3 size: 14 residues. The V segment lost 2 bases and the J segment 7 bases; nucleotides outside the gene matches: 8. Germline V gives CDR1 SGHNT, CDR2 YYREEE (reference sequence). CDR3 in DNA: TGTGCCAGCAGCTTCGACTTGGGACAGATTGAAGCTTTCTTT. This translates into CASSFDLGQIEAFF.

This clonotype has a handful of counts. V and J are TRBV2 and TRBJ1-6; 11 bases fit TRBD1. The length of the CDR3 is 15 residues. Losses at the gene ends were 7 bases for V and 10 bases for J; bases not matched to a gene: 9. CDR1 is SNHLY, CDR2 FYNNEI, per germline. DNA of the CDR3: TGTGCCAGCACTGCCGGGACAGGGGGAGGGTCACCCCTCCACTTT. This translates into CASTAGTGGGSPLHF.

This clonotype appeared a few times. J is TRBJ1-5 and V is TRBV7-8, with no clear D. The CDR3 is made up of 13 amino acids. The germline V gene has CDR1 SGHVS and CDR2 FQNEAQ. Trimming left V 1 base short and J 7 bases short, with 8 bases between. The CDR3 DNA reads as TGTGCCAGCAGCTTAGTGGAAGGACAGCCCCAGCATTTT. It specifies CASSLVEGQPQHF.

This clonotype was seen a few times. The V gene is TRBV7-8, the J gene TRBJ1-3; tentatively, D is TRBD1 (5 bases). This CDR3 has 16 residues. Germline V gene data show CDR1 as SGHVS and CDR2 as FQNEAQ. The V end was cut by 3 bases, the J end by 0 bases, with 12 bases between. CDR3 residues: CASSLGLPSSGNTIYF. The DNA for the CDR3 is TGTGCCAGCAGCTTGGGACTCCCGAGCTCTGGAAACACCATATATTTT.

V is TRBV20-1 and J is TRBJ1-4, with D perhaps matching TRBD1 (5 bases). This CDR3 spans 13 amino acids. Per germline, CDR1 DFQATT and CDR2 SNEGSKA (reference sequence). V was shortened by 4 bases and J by 8 bases, with 14 bases between the two germline ends. The CDR3 DNA is TGCAGTGCTACCGGGGGACCGGGGGAAAAACTGTTTTTT. Its translation is CSATGGPGEKLFF.

The gene calls are TRBV12-3 or TRBV12-4 and TRBJ1-2; D remains ambiguous. V shed 6 bases and J shed 4 bases, with 18 bases lying between them. The CDR3 has 15 residues. CDR3 bases: TGTGCCAGCAGCTCTGCGCGTCGGGCATTCTATGGCTACACCTTC. Translation: CASSSARRAFYGYTF.

This clonotype was picked up a small number of times. This chain links TRBV7-8 with TRBJ2-2, with TRBD2 matching 11 bases. The CDR3 loop spans 15 amino acids. Germline assignment: CDR1 SGHVS and CDR2 FQNEAQ. The ends lost 6 bases at V and 6 bases at J; junction bases unmatched: 6. The CDR3 reads CASSLGTSGAGELFF. The CDR3 nucleotides read TGTGCCAGCAGTCTAGGGACTAGCGGAGCCGGGGAGCTGTTTTTT.

Many counts were recorded for this clonotype. The gene calls are TRBV7-2 and TRBJ1-2; 9 bases match TRBD1. The germline V gene encodes CDR1 SGHTA and CDR2 FQGNSA. The CDR3 covers 16 residues. The trim removed 2 bases at V and 4 bases at J, leaving 8 bases unmatched. CDR3 nucleotide sequence: TGTGCCAGCAGCTTACCCAGACAGGGGGGATCCTATGGCTACACCTTC. Protein sequence: CASSLPRQGGSYGYTF.

This rearrangement joins TRBV20-1 to TRBJ1-2; D is uncertain. There are 14 residues in the CDR3. V dropped 0 bases and J dropped 2 bases, with 10 bases sitting between them. Germline assignment: CDR1 DFQATT and CDR2 SNEGSKA (reference sequence). Here the CDR3 DNA reads TGCAGTGCTAGAGATGACGGCCGGAACTATGGCTACACCTTC. This sequence encodes CSARDDGRNYGYTF.

This clonotype was found a few times. The chain joins TRBV7-7 to TRBJ2-5, with D maybe TRBD2 (5 bases). V lost 1 base and J 2 bases, leaving 14 bases between the germline ends. The CDR3 has 16 residues. Germline-derived CDR1 and CDR2 are SSHAT and FNYEAQ (reference sequence). CDR3: CASSLEGGLGQETQYF. The CDR3 DNA reads TGTGCCAGCAGCTTAGAGGGCGGACTCGGGCAAGAGACCCAGTACTTC.

The genes are TRBV29-1 and TRBJ1-1; no reliable D call. Trimming took 6 bases from V and 1 from J, leaving 6 bases between them. This CDR3 is 11 amino acids long. The V gene's germline CDR1 is SQVTM and CDR2 ANQGSEA. The CDR3 DNA is TGCAGCGTCGCAGAGAACACTGAAGCTTTCTTT. This translates into CSVAENTEAFF.

Points on this clonotype: This likely comes from a read error, as the CDR3 has no conserved phenylalanine or tryptophan at its end. The rearrangement links TRBV29-1 to TRBJ2-7; 8 positions agree with TRBD1. J gave up 2 bases and V 7 bases, and 4 bases lay outside the gene matches. The CDR3 covers 12 residues. CDR1 and CDR2 (germline): SQVTM, ANQGSEA. CDR3 residues: CSARQGPYEQYY. The CDR3 coding sequence is TGCAGCGCCAGACAGGGGCCCTACGAGCAGTACTAC.